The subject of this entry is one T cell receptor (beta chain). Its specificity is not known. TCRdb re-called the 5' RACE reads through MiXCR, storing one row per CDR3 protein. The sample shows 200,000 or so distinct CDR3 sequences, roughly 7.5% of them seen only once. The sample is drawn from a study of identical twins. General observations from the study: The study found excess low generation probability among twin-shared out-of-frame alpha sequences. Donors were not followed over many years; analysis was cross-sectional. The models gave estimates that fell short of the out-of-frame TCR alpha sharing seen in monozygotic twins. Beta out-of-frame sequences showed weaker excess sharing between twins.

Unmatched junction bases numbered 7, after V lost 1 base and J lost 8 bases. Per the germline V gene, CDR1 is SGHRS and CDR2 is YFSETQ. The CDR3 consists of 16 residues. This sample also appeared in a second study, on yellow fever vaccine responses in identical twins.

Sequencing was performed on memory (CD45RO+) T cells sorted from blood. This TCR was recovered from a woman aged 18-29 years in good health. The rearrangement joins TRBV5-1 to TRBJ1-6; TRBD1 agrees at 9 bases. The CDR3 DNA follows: TGCGCCAGCAGCTTGATGATGGGACAGGGATATTCACCCCTCCACTTT. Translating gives CASSLMMGQGYSPLHF.